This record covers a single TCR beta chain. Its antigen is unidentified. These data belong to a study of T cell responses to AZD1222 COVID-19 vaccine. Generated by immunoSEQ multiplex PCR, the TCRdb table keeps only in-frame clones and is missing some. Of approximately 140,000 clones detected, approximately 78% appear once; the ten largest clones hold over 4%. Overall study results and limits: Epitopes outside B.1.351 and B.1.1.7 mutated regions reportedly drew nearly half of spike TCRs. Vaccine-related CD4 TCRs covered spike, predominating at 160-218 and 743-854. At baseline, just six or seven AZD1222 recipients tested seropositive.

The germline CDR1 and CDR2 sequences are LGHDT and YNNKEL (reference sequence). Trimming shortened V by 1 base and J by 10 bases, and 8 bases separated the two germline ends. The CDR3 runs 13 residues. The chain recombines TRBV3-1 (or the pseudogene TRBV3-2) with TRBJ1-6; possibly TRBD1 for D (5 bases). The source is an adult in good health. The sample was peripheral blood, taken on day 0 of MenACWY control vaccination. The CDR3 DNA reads TGTGCCAGCAGCCAAGCCAGGGAATCACCCCTCCACTTT. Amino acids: CASSQARESPLHF.